This T cell receptor beta chain was identified in a study of control samples from healthy donors and cancer patients. With V trimmed by 5 bases and J by 6 bases, 7 bases remained unmatched. Germline V gene lookup returns CDR1 MDHEN and CDR2 SYDVKM. The CDR3 extends over 15 amino acids. Clones were read by immunoSEQ multiplex PCR, and TCRdb kept only the in-frame ones, dropping some. The table shows more than 60,000 clones, with around 87% occurring only once. The specimen sequenced was PBMCs. The receptor was isolated from a man aged 55-75 years with colorectal cancer. V and J are TRBV28 and TRBJ1-4, with 9 bases identical to TRBD1. For the CDR3, the DNA is TGTGCCAGCAGTACCCCGGGACAGGGTCATGAAAAACTGTTTTTT. This codes for CASSTPGQGHEKLFF.